Listed here are 2 T cell receptor beta chains from one sample, sequenced in a study of CD8 T cells in Susac syndrome. With random hexamers, roughly 0.5 to 1 ug RNA was reverse transcribed. One entry per CDR3 protein results from TCRdb running MiXCR on the immunoSEQ multiplex PCR reads. The data show under 110,000 distinct CDR3 sequences, roughly 95% seen once. The sequenced sample consisted of CD8+ T cells from PBMCs. The receptors stem from a human donor with Susac syndrome.

The chain employs TRBV7-9 and TRBJ2-2; TRBD2 is a possible D gene (6 bases). This CDR3 is 15 amino acids long. V shed 1 base and J shed 0 bases, with 6 bases lying between them. The V gene's germline CDR1 is SEHNR and CDR2 FQNEAQ (reference sequence). The CDR3 reads CASSLGGANTGELFF. The CDR3 DNA follows: TGTGCCAGCAGCTTAGGCGGGGCGAACACCGGGGAGCTGTTTTTT.

V usage is TRBV6-2 or TRBV6-3 and J usage is TRBJ1-6; no clear D. Germline V gene lookup returns CDR1 MNHEY and CDR2 SVGEGT. Trimming cost V 8 bases and J 2 bases, with 13 bases left between them. This CDR3 region has 15 residues. CDR3 DNA: TGTGCCAGCTGGAATCAGGCAGCCTATAATTCACCCCTCCACTTT. This translates into CASWNQAAYNSPLHF.